The source of this T cell receptor beta chain is a study of patients and donors after allogeneic stem cell transplantation. The CDR3 loop spans 14 amino acids. In germline, CDR1 is KGHDR, CDR2 SFDVKD. The junction had 14 bases not matched to a gene; V was cut back by 9 bases and J by 14 bases. TCRdb re-called the RT-PCR reads with MiXCR, one entry per CDR3 protein. The top ten clones hold 6% of a sample with 920,000 or so distinct CDR3 sequences, roughly 18% of them seen once. Sequencing input: blood, either unsorted or a sorted T cell fraction (not recorded which). The chain recombines TRBV24-1 with TRBJ2-3, with 12 bases identical to TRBD2. This receptor was taken from a human donor who was either an allogeneic HSCT recipient or a stem cell or donor lymphocyte infusion donor (not recorded which). It is not recorded whose cells these are; they may come from a transplant donor. CDR3 nucleotides: TGTGCCACCCAGACGAATCTAGCGGGAGGGCCGCTGTATTTT. Amino acid sequence: CATQTNLAGGPLYF.